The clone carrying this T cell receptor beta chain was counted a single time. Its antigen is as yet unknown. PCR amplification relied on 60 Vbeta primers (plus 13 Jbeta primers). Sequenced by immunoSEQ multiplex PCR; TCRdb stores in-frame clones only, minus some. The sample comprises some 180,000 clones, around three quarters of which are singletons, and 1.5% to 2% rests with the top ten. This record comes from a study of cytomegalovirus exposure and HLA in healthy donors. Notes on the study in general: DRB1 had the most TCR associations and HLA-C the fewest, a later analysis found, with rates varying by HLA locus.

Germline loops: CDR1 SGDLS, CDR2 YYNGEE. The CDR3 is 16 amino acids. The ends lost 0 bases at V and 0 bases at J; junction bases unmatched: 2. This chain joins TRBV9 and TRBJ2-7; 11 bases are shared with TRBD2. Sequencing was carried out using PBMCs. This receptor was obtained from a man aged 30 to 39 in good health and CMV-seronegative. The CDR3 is CASSVETSGDSYEQYF. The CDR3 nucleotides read TGTGCCAGCAGCGTAGAGACTAGCGGGGACTCCTACGAGCAGTACTTC.